What follows are 25 T cell receptor beta chains derived from one specimen sequenced in a study of blood T cell repertoires in COVID-19. Clones were read by immunoSEQ multiplex PCR, and TCRdb kept only the in-frame ones, dropping some. The sample has about 170,000 clones, 65% to 85% seen once. Material: peripheral blood. These receptors were collected from a woman aged 70-85 years who had recovered from COVID-19.

CDR3 protein: CAIRAGSGEQYF. The DNA of the CDR3 is TGTGCCATCAGGGCTGGGTCGGGGGAGCAGTACTTC. The V call is TRBV10-3, the J call TRBJ2-7, with TRBD2 as a possible D gene (5 bases). Trimming removed 6 bases at V and 7 bases at J, with 13 bases between. Looked up from germline, CDR1 is ENHRY and CDR2 is SYGVKD. The CDR3 extends over 12 amino acids.

This chain connects TRBV10-3 to TRBJ2-7, with a weak D call TRBD2 (7 bases). This CDR3 is 17 amino acids long. The V and J ends lost 2 bases and 2 bases respectively, with 19 bases between them. In germline, CDR1 is ENHRY, CDR2 SYGVKD. CDR3 in amino acids: CAISEAPLGAGAYEQYF. In DNA, the CDR3 is TGTGCCATCAGTGAGGCCCCCCTGGGGGCGGGGGCCTACGAGCAGTACTTC.

The chain combines TRBV18 with TRBJ1-1; weak D call: TRBD1 (5 bases). Germline loops: CDR1 KGHSH, CDR2 LQKENI. Trimming took 6 bases from V and 8 from J, leaving 13 bases between them. CDR3 length: 12 residues. DNA of the CDR3: TGTGCCAGCTCCCGGGGGGAACCAGAAGCTTTCTTT. It yields the protein CASSRGEPEAFF.

The chain uses TRBV19 and TRBJ2-7; TRBD1 is a possible D gene (5 bases). CDR3 size: 13 residues. Germline CDR1 reads LNHDA; CDR2 reads SQIVND (reference sequence). V was shortened by 2 bases and J by 2 bases, with 7 bases between the two germline ends. The CDR3 DNA reads as TGTGCCAGTAGTATATTAGGGGCCTACGAGCAGTACTTC. It is translated as CASSILGAYEQYF.

This clone occurred a few times. J is TRBJ2-1 and V is TRBV6-2 or TRBV6-3; D is possibly TRBD1 (6 bases). The germline V and J ends were trimmed by 2 bases and 9 bases, with 8 bases remaining between them. Germline CDR1 reads MNHEY; CDR2 reads SVGEGT. The CDR3 contains 12 residues. This CDR3 reads CASSYQGLEQFF. CDR3 DNA sequence: TGTGCCAGCAGTTACCAGGGGCTTGAGCAGTTCTTC.

The chain employs TRBV28 and TRBJ1-2; D is possibly TRBD1 (5 bases). The CDR3 is made up of 13 amino acids. Germline CDR1 is MDHEN and CDR2 is SYDVKM. V lost 3 bases to trimming and J lost 5 bases, with 10 bases between them. CDR3 bases: TGTGCCAGCAGTTTTGGGACTCAATATGGCTACACCTTC. This sequence encodes CASSFGTQYGYTF.

The chain carries TRBV25-1 and TRBJ2-3; D perhaps matches TRBD2 (6 bases). Germline V CDR1 and CDR2: MGHDK, SYGVNS. V was cut by 8 bases and J by 0 bases, with 9 bases left in between. This CDR3 comprises 13 residues. Here the CDR3 reads CASVRGSTDTQYF. The CDR3 nucleotides are TGTGCCAGCGTGCGGGGTAGCACAGATACGCAGTATTTT. The full variable domain, with the rest looked up from reference TRBV25-1 and TRBJ2-3, is EADIYQTPRYLVIGTGKKITLECSQTMGHDKMYWYQQDPGMELHLIHYSYGVNSTEKGDLSSESTVSRIRTEHFPLTLESARPSHTSQYLCASVRGSTDTQYFGPGTRLTVL.

The chain recombines TRBV5-6 with TRBJ2-1; unclear D gene. Germline assignment: CDR1 SGHDT and CDR2 YYEEEE. The CDR3 sequence is 15 residues long. V dropped 0 bases and J dropped 8 bases, with 15 bases sitting between them. CDR3 sequence (DNA): TGTGCCAGCAGCTTGGTTGGCCGCCCGGGTTATGAGCAGTTCTTC. Residues: CASSLVGRPGYEQFF.

The V call is TRBV28, the J call TRBJ2-2; 16 nucleotides align to TRBD2. CDR3 length: 18 amino acids. The junction had 8 bases not matched to a gene; V was cut back by 5 bases and J by 5 bases. Germline V gives CDR1 MDHEN, CDR2 SYDVKM. This chain's CDR3 is CASSPPGLAGGPTGELFF. DNA of the CDR3: TGTGCCAGCAGTCCCCCGGGACTAGCGGGAGGGCCTACCGGGGAGCTGTTTTTT.

Concerning this clone: This sample includes further DNA sequences coding for the same CDR3. This CDR3 reads CASSVAGNTEAFF. The CDR3 DNA reads as TGTGCCAGCAGCGTAGCCGGTAACACTGAAGCTTTCTTT. The rearrangement uses TRBV9 and TRBJ1-1; unclear D gene. The germline V gene has CDR1 SGDLS and CDR2 YYNGEE. The CDR3 sequence is 13 residues long. Trimming cost V 0 bases and J 2 bases, with 5 bases left between them.

V is TRBV4-1 and J is TRBJ2-4; the D gene is possibly TRBD2 (5 bases). The CDR3 totals 14 residues. Germline values: CDR1 MGHRA, CDR2 YSYEKL. V lost 0 bases and J lost 9, with 12 bases in between. The CDR3 protein is CASSQDSGWAIQYF. In DNA, the CDR3 is TGCGCCAGCAGCCAAGACTCGGGGTGGGCCATTCAGTACTTC.

The gene calls are TRBV3-1 (or the pseudogene TRBV3-2) and TRBJ2-2; D is undetermined. V gave up 0 bases and J gave up 8 bases, with 10 bases separating them. This CDR3 is 14 amino acids long. Germline V gene lookup returns CDR1 LGHDT and CDR2 YNNKEL (reference sequence). The DNA for the CDR3 is TGTGCCAGCAGCCAAGAGTGGGCGTGGGGGGAGCTGTTTTTT. It translates to CASSQEWAWGELFF.

V and J are TRBV27 and TRBJ1-3; 9 bases are shared with TRBD1. This CDR3 region has 14 residues. The junction had 3 bases not matched to a gene; V was cut back by 2 bases and J by 7 bases. Germline V gene sequence: CDR1 MNHEY, CDR2 SMNVEV (reference sequence). The CDR3 region is CASSLRTGANTIYF. In DNA form, the CDR3 reads TGTGCCAGCAGTTTAAGGACAGGGGCGAACACCATATATTTT.

The chain links TRBV7-8 to TRBJ1-1; D perhaps matches TRBD1 (6 bases). V lost 4 bases to trimming and J lost 3 bases, with 18 bases between them. The CDR3 is 16 residues long. The germline V gene has CDR1 SGHVS and CDR2 FQNEAQ. The CDR3 loop reads CASSSRQVVSDTEAFF. CDR3 sequence (DNA): TGTGCCAGCAGCTCCCGACAGGTCGTTTCGGACACTGAAGCTTTCTTT.

V and J are TRBV6-1 and TRBJ1-4; D perhaps matches TRBD1 (6 bases). In germline, CDR1 is MNHNS, CDR2 SASEGT. Between the trimmed V and J ends, which lost 7 bases and 4 bases, there was a span of 7 bases. There are 12 residues in the CDR3. CDR3 residues: CASKQGNEKLFF. The CDR3 DNA reads TGTGCCAGCAAACAGGGTAATGAAAAACTGTTTTTT.

The chain couples TRBV7-3 to TRBJ1-3; D is unclear. The CDR3 covers 13 residues. V gave up 3 bases and J gave up 7 bases, with 10 bases separating them. Germline assignment: CDR1 SGHTA and CDR2 FQGTGA. The CDR3 reads CASSFEGGNTIYF. The CDR3 coding sequence is TGTGCCAGCAGCTTCGAGGGCGGGAACACCATATATTTT.

V and J are TRBV4-1 and TRBJ1-6; D may be TRBD1 (6 bases). Trimming took 0 bases from V and 7 from J, leaving 13 bases between them. Looked up from germline, CDR1 is MGHRA and CDR2 is YSYEKL. The CDR3 spans 16 residues. CDR3 bases: TGCGCCAGCAGCCAAGATTTCACAGGGATCAATTCACCCCTCCACTTT. Amino acid sequence: CASSQDFTGINSPLHF.

This chain joins TRBV3-1 (or the pseudogene TRBV3-2) and TRBJ1-5, with D possibly TRBD1 on 6 matching bases. The CDR3 has 13 residues. Per germline, CDR1 LGHDT and CDR2 YNNKEL (reference sequence). Trimming left V 0 bases short and J 11 bases short, with 11 bases between. The CDR3 DNA follows: TGTGCCAGCAGCCAAGATCGGGGGGGCACCCAGCATTTT. This translates into CASSQDRGGTQHF.

The chain combines TRBV5-1 with TRBJ2-3, with 8 nucleotides matching TRBD2. Germline assignment: CDR1 SGHRS and CDR2 YFSETQ. The CDR3 extends over 14 amino acids. Unmatched junction bases numbered 5, after V lost 7 bases and J lost 1 base. CDR3 in amino acids: CASSWTSRTDTQYF. The CDR3 DNA sequence: TGCGCCAGCTCCTGGACTAGCCGCACAGATACGCAGTATTTT.

The CDR3 region is CASSPQGMNTEAFF. The CDR3 DNA reads as TGTGCCAGCAGCCCCCAGGGCATGAACACTGAAGCTTTCTTT. The chain carries TRBV7-2 and TRBJ1-1; the D gene is possibly TRBD1 (5 bases). Germline values: CDR1 SGHTA, CDR2 FQGNSA. The CDR3 is 14 amino acids. V lost 5 bases and J 0 bases, leaving 10 bases between the germline ends. The full variable domain, completed using reference TRBV7-2 and TRBJ1-1, is GAGVSQSPSNKVTEKGKDVELRCDPISGHTALYWYRQSLGQGLEFLIYFQGNSAPDKSGLPSDRFSAERTGGSVSTLTIQRTQQEDSAVYLCASSPQGMNTEAFFGQGTRLTVV.

V usage is TRBV9 and J usage is TRBJ1-3; the D gene is possibly TRBD1 (6 bases). Between the trimmed V and J ends, which lost 3 bases and 1 base, there was a span of 23 bases. CDR1 is SGDLS, CDR2 YYNGEE, per germline. The CDR3 runs 19 residues. The CDR3 bases are TGTGCCAGCAGCGCACCCGACAGGCGGTCTCGAATTTCTGGAAACACCATATATTTT. This sequence encodes CASSAPDRRSRISGNTIYF. Full variable domain (rest looked up from reference TRBV9 and TRBJ1-3): DSGVTQTPKHLITATGQRVTLRCSPRSGDLSVYWYQQSLDQGLQFLIQYYNGEERAKGNILERFSAQQFPDLHSELNLSSLELGDSALYFCASSAPDRRSRISGNTIYFGEGSWLTVV.

The chain links TRBV6-5 to TRBJ1-5; D not certain. The CDR3 has 15 amino acids. V was clipped by 4 bases and J by 7 bases, with 17 bases between them. The germline gives CDR1 MNHEY, CDR2 SVGAGI. The CDR3 region is CASSSPPVPVQPQHF. Here the CDR3 DNA reads TGTGCCAGCAGTTCCCCCCCCGTCCCGGTCCAGCCCCAGCATTTT.

V and J are TRBV28 and TRBJ1-5; the D gene is possibly TRBD1 (6 bases). The CDR3 is 15 amino acids. CDR1 and CDR2 from the germline V gene are MDHEN and SYDVKM. The V end was cut by 5 bases, the J end by 5 bases, with 16 bases between. This chain's CDR3 is CASSPVGAGDQPQHF. CDR3 nucleotide sequence: TGTGCCAGCAGTCCAGTGGGGGCTGGGGATCAGCCCCAGCATTTT.

The chain joins TRBV6-2 or TRBV6-3 to TRBJ2-5; 9 bases fit TRBD2. Germline CDR1 is MNHEY and CDR2 is SVGEGT. This CDR3 region has 16 residues. J gave up 5 bases and V 5 bases, and 12 bases lay outside the gene matches. The CDR3 nucleotides read TGTGCCAGCAGTCCCCGGGGTAGCGGGAGTGGGGAGACCCAGTACTTC. It codes for CASSPRGSGSGETQYF.

The chain links TRBV3-1 (or the pseudogene TRBV3-2) to TRBJ1-5; possibly TRBD1 for D (6 bases). Deletions cut 5 bases from V and 0 bases from J, with 14 bases between. The CDR3 is 16 amino acids. Per the germline V gene, CDR1 is LGHDT and CDR2 is YNNKEL (reference sequence). CDR3 bases: TGTGCCAGCAGCGCCCGGGACATAGGTAGCAATCAGCCCCAGCATTTT. It encodes CASSARDIGSNQPQHF.